This T cell receptor (beta chain) came from a study of blood T cell repertoires in COVID-19. The overall study: Collection of acute and convalescent COVID-19 samples took place in the United States, Italy and Spain.

Original data processing: Nucleated cell counts were estimated from reference gene primer amplification. Sequenced by immunoSEQ multiplex PCR; TCRdb stores in-frame clones only, minus some. The V and J calls and clone size were taken over from that table, and D and trimming were inferred from the DNA. The table lists some 200,000 clones, approximately 82% of them singletons. Sequenced: peripheral blood. The origin of this receptor is a woman in her thirties or forties with acute or convalescent COVID-19.

The CDR3 DNA reads as TGTGCCAGCAGCGTTGGGACAGGGAATCAGCCCCAGCATTTT. Protein sequence: CASSVGTGNQPQHF. J is TRBJ1-5 and V is TRBV9; 9 bases match TRBD1. Germline CDR1 is SGDLS and CDR2 is YYNGEE. V shed 2 bases, J shed 4 bases, and the junction held 1 base outside the gene matches. The CDR3 consists of 14 residues.